This T cell receptor (beta chain) is from a study of blood T cell repertoires in COVID-19. About the research overall: Samples taken during acute and convalescent COVID-19 were collected in the United States, Italy and Spain. Sample material is recorded as cDNA or gDNA derived from T cells, B-cell-depleted T cells, or PBMCs.

V lost 5 bases, J lost 5 bases, and 7 bases stayed unmatched. Germline V gives CDR1 SEHNR, CDR2 FQNEAQ (reference sequence). This CDR3 region has 14 residues. Authors' methods: Amplification with reference gene primers provided the estimates of nucleated cell counts. Data came from immunoSEQ multiplex PCR; TCRdb stores just in-frame clones and leaves some out. The DNA gave D and trimming, while V, J and clone size come from that table. The table has roughly 62,000 clones, about 88% seen once. Sequenced sample: peripheral blood. The rearrangement uses TRBV7-9 and TRBJ2-5, with 8 bases lining up with TRBD2. This TCR was recovered from a man between 65 and 85 years old with acute or convalescent COVID-19. The CDR3 region is CASSRRGGGETQYF. DNA for the CDR3: TGTGCCAGCAGCCGACGGGGGGGAGGCGAGACCCAGTACTTC.